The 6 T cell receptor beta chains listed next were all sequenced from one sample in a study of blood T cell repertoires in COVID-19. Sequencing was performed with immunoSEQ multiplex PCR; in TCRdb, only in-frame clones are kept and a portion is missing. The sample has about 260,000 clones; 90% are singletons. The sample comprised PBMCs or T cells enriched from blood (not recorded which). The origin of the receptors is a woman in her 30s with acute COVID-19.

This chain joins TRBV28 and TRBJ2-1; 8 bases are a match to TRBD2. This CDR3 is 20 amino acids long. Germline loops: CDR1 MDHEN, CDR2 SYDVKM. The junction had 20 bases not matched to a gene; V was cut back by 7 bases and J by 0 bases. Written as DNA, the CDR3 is TGTGCCAGCACCCTCGGGGACGGACTAGCCTTCATGAGCTCCTACAATGAGCAGTTCTTC. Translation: CASTLGDGLAFMSSYNEQFF.

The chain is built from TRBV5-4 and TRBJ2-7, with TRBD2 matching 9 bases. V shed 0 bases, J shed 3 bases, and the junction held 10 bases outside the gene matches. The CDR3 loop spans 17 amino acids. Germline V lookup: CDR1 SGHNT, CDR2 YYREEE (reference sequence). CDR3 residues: CASSLGKKAGGIYEQYF. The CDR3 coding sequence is TGTGCCAGCAGCTTGGGGAAGAAAGCGGGAGGTATCTACGAGCAGTACTTC.

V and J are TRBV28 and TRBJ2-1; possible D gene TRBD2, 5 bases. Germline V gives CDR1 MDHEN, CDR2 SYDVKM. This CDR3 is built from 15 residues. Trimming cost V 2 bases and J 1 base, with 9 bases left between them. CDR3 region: CASSLRRLSYNEQFF. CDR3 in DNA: TGTGCCAGCAGTTTACGGCGACTATCCTACAATGAGCAGTTCTTC. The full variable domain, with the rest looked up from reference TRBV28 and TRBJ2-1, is DVKVTQSSRYLVKRTGEKVFLECVQDMDHENMFWYRQDPGLGLRLIYFSYDVKMKEKGDIPEGYSVSREKKERFSLILESASTNQTSMYLCASSLRRLSYNEQFFGPGTRLTVL.

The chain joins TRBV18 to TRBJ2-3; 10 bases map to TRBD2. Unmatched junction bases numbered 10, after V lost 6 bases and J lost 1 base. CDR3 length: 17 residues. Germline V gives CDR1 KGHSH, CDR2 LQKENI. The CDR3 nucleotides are TGTGCCAGCTCTCCCAACCTAGCGGGGGCCGGCACAGATACGCAGTATTTT. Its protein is CASSPNLAGAGTDTQYF.

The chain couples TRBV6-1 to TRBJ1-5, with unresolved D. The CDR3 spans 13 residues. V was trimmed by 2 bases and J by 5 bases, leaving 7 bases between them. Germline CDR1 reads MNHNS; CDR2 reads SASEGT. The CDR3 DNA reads TGTGCCAGCAGTGAATCGGTCCATCAGCCCCAGCATTTT. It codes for CASSESVHQPQHF.

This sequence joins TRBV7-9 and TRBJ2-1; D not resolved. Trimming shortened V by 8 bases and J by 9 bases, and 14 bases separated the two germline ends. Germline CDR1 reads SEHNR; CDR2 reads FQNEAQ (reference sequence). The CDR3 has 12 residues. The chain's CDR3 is CASGLGPAEQFF. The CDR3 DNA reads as TGTGCCAGCGGGCTGGGTCCCGCTGAGCAGTTCTTC.